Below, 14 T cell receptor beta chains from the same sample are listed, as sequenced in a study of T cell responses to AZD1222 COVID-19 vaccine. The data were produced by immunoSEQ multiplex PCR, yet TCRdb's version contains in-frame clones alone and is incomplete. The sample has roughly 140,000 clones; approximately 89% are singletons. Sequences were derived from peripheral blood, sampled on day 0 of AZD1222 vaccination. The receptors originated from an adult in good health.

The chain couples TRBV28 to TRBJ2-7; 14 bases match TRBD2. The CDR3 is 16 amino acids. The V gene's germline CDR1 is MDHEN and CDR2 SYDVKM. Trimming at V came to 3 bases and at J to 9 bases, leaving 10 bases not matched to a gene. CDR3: CASSFRSGTSGSWQYF. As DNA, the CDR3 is TGTGCCAGCAGTTTCCGCTCCGGGACTAGCGGGAGCTGGCAGTACTTC.

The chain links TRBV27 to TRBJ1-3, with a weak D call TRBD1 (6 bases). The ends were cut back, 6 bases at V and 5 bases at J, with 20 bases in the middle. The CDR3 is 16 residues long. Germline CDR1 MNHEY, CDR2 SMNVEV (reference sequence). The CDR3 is CASRANTGSRRNTIYF. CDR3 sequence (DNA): TGTGCCAGCAGAGCCAACACAGGGTCGAGGAGAAACACCATATATTTT.

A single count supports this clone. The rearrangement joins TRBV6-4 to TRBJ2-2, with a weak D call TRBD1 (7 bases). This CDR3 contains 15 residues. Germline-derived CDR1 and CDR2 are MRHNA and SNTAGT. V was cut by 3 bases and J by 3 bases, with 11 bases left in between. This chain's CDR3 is CASSEEGAHTGELFF. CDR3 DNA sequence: TGTGCCAGCAGTGAGGAGGGGGCGCACACCGGGGAGCTGTTTTTT.

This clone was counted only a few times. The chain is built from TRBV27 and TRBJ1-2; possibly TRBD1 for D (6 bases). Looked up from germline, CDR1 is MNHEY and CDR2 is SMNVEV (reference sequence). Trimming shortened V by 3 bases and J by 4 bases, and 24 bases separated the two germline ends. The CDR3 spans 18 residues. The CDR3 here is CASSLKGGRSFDGYGYTF. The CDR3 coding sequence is TGTGCCAGCAGTTTGAAAGGGGGGAGGAGTTTTGATGGCTATGGCTACACCTTC.

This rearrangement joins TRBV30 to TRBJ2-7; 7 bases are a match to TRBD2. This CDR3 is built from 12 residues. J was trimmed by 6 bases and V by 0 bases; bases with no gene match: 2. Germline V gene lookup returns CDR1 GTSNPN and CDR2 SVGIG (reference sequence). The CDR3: CAWSVSGVEQYF. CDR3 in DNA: TGTGCCTGGAGTGTAAGCGGGGTCGAGCAGTACTTC.

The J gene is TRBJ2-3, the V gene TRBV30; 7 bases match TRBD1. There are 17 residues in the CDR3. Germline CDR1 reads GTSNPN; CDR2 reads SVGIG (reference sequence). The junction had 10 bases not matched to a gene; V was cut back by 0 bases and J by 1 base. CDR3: CAWSVSLTGLRTDTQYF. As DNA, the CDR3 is TGTGCCTGGAGTGTAAGCCTGACAGGGTTGCGCACAGATACGCAGTATTTT.

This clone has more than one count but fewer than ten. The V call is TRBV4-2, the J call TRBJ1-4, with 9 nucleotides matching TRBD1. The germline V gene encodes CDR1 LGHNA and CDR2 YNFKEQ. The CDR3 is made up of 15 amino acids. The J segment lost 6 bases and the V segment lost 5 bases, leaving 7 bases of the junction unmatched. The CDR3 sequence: CASSLNRDRDEKLFF. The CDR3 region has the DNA TGTGCCAGCAGCTTGAACCGGGACAGGGATGAAAAACTGTTTTTT.

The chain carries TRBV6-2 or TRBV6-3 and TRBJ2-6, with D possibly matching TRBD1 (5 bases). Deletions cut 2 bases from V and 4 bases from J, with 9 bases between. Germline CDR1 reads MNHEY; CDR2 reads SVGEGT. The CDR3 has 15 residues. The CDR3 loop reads CASSYGASGANVLTF. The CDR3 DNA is TGTGCCAGCAGTTACGGGGCGTCGGGGGCCAACGTCCTGACTTTC.

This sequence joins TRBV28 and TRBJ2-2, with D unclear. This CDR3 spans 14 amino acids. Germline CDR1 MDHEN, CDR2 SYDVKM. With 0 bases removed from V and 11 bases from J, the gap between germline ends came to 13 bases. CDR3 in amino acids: CASSLWQEPVELFF. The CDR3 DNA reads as TGTGCCAGCAGTTTATGGCAGGAGCCGGTAGAGCTGTTTTTT.

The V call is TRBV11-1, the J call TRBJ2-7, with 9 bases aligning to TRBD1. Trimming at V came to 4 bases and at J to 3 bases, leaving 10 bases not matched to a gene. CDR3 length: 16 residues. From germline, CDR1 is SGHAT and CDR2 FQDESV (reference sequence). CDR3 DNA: TGTGCCAGCAGCTGGCTCGTCCGGGGACAGGGCTACGAGCAGTACTTC. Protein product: CASSWLVRGQGYEQYF.

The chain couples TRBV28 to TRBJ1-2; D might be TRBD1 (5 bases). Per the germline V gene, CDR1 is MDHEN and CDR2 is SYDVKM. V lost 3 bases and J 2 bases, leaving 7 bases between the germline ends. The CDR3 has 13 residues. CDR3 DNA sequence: TGTGCCAGCAGTTTGGACAAGAACTATGGCTACACCTTC. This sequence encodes CASSLDKNYGYTF.

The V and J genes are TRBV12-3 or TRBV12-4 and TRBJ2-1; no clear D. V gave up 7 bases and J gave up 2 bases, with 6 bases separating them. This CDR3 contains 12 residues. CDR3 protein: CASTLPYNEQFF. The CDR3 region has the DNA TGTGCCAGCACCCTCCCCTACAATGAGCAGTTCTTC.

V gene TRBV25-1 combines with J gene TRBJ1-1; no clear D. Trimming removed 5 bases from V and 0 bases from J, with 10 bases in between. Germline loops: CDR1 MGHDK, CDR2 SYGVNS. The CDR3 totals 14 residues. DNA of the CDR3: TGTGCCAGCAGTTTGTCACGGTTGAACACTGAAGCTTTCTTT. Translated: CASSLSRLNTEAFF.

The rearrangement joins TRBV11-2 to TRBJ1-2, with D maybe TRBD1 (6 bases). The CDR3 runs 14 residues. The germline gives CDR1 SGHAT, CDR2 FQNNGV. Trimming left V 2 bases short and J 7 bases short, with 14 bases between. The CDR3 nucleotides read TGTGCCAGCAGCTTAATCCGGGGGGGGCCTGGCTACACCTTC. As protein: CASSLIRGGPGYTF.